This TCR beta chain was identified in a study of blood T cell repertoires in COVID-19. Study as a whole: Samples of COVID-19 (acute and convalescent) were obtained from the United States, Italy and Spain. From T cells, B-cell-depleted T cells, or PBMCs came the material, which was cDNA or gDNA.

In the study's own analysis: Counts of nucleated cells, estimated from reference gene primer amplification, were obtained. Measured with immunoSEQ multiplex PCR; TCRdb has only the in-frame clones, and not every one. V, J and clone size derive from that table, while D and trimming were established from the DNA sequence. The repertoire consists of around 190,000 clones, with about 88% occurring once and the leading ten covering 3.5% to 4.5%. CDR3 length equals 14 residues. Germline CDR1 and CDR2: SGHRS and YFSETQ. With V trimmed by 4 bases and J by 5 bases, 7 bases remained unmatched. The sequenced material came from peripheral blood. This receptor was identified in a human donor in a cohort sampled during active COVID-19. The chain couples TRBV5-1 to TRBJ2-5; TRBD1 matches 8 bases. This CDR3 reads CASSIGQGGETQYF. For the CDR3, the DNA is TGCGCCAGCAGCATAGGACAGGGTGGGGAGACCCAGTACTTC.